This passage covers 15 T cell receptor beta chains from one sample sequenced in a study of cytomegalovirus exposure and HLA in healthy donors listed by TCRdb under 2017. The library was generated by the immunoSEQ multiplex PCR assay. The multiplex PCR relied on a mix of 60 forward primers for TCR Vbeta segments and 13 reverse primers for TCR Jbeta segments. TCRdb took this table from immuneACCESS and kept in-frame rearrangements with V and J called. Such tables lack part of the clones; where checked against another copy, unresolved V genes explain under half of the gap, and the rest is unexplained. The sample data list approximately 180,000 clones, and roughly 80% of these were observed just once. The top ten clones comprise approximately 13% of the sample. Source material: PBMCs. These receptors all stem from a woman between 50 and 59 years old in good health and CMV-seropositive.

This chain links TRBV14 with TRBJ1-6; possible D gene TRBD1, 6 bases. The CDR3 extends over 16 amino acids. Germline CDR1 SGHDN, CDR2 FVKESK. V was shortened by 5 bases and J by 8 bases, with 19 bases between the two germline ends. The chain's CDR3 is CASSLRGGWDDSPLHF. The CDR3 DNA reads TGTGCCAGCAGCTTAAGGGGGGGCTGGGATGATTCACCCCTCCACTTT.

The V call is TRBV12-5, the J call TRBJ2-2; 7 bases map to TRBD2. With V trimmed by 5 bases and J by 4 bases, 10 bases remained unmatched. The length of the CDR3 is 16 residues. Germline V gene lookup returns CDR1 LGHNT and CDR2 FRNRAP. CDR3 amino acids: CASGPRGQRGTGELFF. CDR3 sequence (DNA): TGTGCTAGTGGTCCCCGAGGGCAGCGGGGCACCGGGGAGCTGTTTTTT.

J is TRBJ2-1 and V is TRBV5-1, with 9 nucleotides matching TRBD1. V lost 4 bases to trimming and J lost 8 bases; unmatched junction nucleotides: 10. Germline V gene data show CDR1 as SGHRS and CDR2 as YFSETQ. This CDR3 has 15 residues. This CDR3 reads CASSTGTGPWYEQFF. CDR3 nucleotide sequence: TGCGCCAGCAGCACCGGGACAGGGCCCTGGTATGAGCAGTTCTTC.

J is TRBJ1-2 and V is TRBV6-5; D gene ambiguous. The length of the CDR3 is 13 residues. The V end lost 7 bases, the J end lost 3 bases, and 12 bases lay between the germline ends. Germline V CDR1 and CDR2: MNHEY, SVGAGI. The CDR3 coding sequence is TGTGCCAGCACCTCAGACATAGACTATGGCTACACCTTC. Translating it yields CASTSDIDYGYTF.

The CDR3 DNA follows: TGTGCCATCAGTGACGGACAGGAGAACACTGAAGCTTTCTTT. It translates to CAISDGQENTEAFF. V usage is TRBV10-3 and J usage is TRBJ1-1, with 7 bases matching TRBD1. V shed 3 bases, J shed 1 base, and the junction held 2 bases outside the gene matches. The germline V gene has CDR1 ENHRY and CDR2 SYGVKD. The length of the CDR3 is 14 residues.

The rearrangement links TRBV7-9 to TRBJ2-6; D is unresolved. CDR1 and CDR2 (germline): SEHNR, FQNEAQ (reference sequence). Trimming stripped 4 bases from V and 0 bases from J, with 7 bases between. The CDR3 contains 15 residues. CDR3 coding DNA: TGTGCCAGCAGCTCCCCCCTCTCTGGGGCCAACGTCCTGACTTTC. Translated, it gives CASSSPLSGANVLTF.

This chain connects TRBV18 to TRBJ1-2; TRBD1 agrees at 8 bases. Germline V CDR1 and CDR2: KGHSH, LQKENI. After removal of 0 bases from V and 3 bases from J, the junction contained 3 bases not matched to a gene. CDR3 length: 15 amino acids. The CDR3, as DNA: TGTGCCAGCTCACCACCGGCACAGGGGGACTATGGCTACACCTTC. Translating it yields CASSPPAQGDYGYTF.

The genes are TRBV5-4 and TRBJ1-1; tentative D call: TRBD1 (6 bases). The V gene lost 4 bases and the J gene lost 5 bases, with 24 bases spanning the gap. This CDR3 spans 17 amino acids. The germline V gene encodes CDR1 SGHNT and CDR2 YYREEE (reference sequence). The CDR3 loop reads CASSPLPGGGGTTEAFF. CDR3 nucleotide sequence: TGTGCCAGCAGCCCTCTCCCCGGGGGCGGGGGCACTACTGAAGCTTTCTTT.

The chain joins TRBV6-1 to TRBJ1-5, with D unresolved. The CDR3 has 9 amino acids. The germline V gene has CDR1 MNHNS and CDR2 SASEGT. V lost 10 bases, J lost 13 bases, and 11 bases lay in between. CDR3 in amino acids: CATQFQQHF. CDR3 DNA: TGTGCCACCCAGTTTCAGCAGCATTTT.

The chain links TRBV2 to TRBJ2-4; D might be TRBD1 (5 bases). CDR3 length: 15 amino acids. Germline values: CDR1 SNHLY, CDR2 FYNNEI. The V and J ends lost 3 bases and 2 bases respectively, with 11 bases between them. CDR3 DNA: TGTGCCAGCAGTGACAGGGTAGGACCCAAAAACATTCAGTACTTC. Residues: CASSDRVGPKNIQYF. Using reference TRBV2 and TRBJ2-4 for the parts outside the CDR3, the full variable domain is EPEVTQTPSHQVTQMGQEVILRCVPISNHLYFYWYRQILGQKVEFLVSFYNNEISEKSEIFDDQFSVERPDGSNFTLKIRSTKLEDSAMYFCASSDRVGPKNIQYFGAGTRLSVL.

The CDR3 DNA sequence: TGTGCCAGCAGCCCGGACACCTTTAGCAATCAGCCCCAGCATTTT. Protein sequence: CASSPDTFSNQPQHF. The chain carries TRBV6-5 and TRBJ1-5; D may be TRBD1 (5 bases). This CDR3 spans 15 amino acids. The V and J ends lost 6 bases and 0 bases respectively, with 12 bases between them. Germline CDR1 is MNHEY and CDR2 is SVGAGI.

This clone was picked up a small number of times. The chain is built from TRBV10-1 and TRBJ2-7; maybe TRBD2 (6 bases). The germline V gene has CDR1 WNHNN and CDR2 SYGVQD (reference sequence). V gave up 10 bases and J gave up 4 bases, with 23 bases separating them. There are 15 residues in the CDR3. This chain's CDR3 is CATSAVAGRIYEQYF. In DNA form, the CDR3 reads TGCGCCACCTCCGCCGTTGCGGGGAGGATTTACGAGCAGTACTTC.

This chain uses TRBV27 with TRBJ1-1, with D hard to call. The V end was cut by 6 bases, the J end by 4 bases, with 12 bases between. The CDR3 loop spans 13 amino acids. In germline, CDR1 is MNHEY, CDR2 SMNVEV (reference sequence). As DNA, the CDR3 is TGTGCCAGCAGACGCGGACGGGGCACTGAAGCTTTCTTT. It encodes CASRRGRGTEAFF.

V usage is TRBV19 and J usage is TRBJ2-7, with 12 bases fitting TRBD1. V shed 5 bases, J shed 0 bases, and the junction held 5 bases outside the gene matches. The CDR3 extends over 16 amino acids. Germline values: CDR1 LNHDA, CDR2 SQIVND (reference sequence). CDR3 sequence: CASSAGTGGLSYEQYF. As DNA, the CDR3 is TGTGCCAGTAGTGCCGGGACAGGGGGCCTCTCCTACGAGCAGTACTTC. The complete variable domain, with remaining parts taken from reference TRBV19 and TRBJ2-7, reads DGGITQSPKYLFRKEGQNVTLSCEQNLNHDAMYWYRQDPGQGLRLIYYSQIVNDFQKGDIAEGYSVSREKKESFPLTVTSAQKNPTAFYLCASSAGTGGLSYEQYFGPGTRLTVT.

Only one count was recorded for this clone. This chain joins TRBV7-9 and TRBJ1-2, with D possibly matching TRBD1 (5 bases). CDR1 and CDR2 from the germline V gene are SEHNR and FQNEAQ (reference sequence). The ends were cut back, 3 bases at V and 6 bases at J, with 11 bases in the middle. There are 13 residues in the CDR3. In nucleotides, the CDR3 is TGTGCCAGCAGCTTGGGAGGGGTGGATGGCTACACCTTC. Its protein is CASSLGGVDGYTF.